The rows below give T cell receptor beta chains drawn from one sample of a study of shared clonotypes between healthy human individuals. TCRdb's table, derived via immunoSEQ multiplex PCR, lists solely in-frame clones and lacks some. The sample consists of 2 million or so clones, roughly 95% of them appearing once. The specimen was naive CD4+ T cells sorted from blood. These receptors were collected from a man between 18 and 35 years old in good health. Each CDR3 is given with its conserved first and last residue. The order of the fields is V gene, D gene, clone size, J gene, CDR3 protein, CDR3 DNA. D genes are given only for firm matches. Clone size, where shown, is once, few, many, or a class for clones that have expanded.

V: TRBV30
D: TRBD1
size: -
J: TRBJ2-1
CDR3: CAWSPASGQGAHEQFF
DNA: TGTGCCTGGAGTCCCGCGTCGGGACAGGGGGCCCATGAGCAGTTCTTC

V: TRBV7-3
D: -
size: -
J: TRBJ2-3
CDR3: CASSSGLRDTQYF
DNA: TGTGCCAGCAGTTCCGGGTTACGAGATACGCAGTATTTT

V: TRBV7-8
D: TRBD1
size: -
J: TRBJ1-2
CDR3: CASSAVGQGKDGYTF
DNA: TGTGCCAGCAGCGCGGTTGGACAGGGGAAGGATGGCTACACCTTC

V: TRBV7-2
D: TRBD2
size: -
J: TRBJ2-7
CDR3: CASSGSGIYEQYF
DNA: TGTGCCAGCAGCGGTAGCGGGATCTACGAGCAGTACTTC

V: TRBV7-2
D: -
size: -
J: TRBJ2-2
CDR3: CASSLATLNTGELFF
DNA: TGTGCCAGCAGCTTAGCGACCCTCAACACCGGGGAGCTGTTTTTT

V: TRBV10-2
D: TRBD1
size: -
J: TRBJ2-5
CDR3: CASSEPMTGAQETQYF
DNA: TGCGCCAGCAGTGAGCCGATGACAGGGGCCCAAGAGACCCAGTACTTC

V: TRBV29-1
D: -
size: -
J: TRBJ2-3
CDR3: CSVDSDTDTQYF
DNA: TGCAGCGTTGATTCGGACACAGATACGCAGTATTTT

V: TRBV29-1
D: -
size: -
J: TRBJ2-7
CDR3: CSVVRAYEQYF
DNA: TGCAGCGTTGTACGGGCCTACGAGCAGTACTTC

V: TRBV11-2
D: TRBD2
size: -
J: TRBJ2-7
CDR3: CASSLTTSGTAGGIYEQYF
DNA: TGTGCCAGCAGCTTAACTACATCCGGGACGGCGGGGGGGATCTACGAGCAGTACTTC

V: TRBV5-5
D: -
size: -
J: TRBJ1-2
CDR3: CASSLASNYGYTF
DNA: TGTGCCAGCAGCTTGGCCAGCAACTATGGCTACACCTTC

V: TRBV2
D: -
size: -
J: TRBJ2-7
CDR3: CASSEIVTSYEQYF
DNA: TGTGCCAGCAGTGAAATAGTCACCTCCTACGAGCAGTACTTC

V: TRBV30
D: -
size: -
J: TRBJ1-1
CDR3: CAWKVRGKDEAFF
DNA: TGTGCCTGGAAGGTCCGGGGGAAAGATGAAGCTTTCTTT

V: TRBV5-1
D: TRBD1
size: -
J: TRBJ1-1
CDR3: CASSRTGDPIDTEAFF
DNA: TGCGCCAGCAGCCGGACAGGGGACCCCATTGACACTGAAGCTTTCTTT

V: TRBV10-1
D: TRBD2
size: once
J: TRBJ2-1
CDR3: CASSALPGGNEQFF
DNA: TGCGCCAGCAGTGCCCTCCCGGGGGGCAATGAGCAGTTCTTC

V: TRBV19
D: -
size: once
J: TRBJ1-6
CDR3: CASSISGVDSPLHF
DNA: TGTGCCAGTAGTATATCAGGGGTGGATTCACCCCTCCACTTT

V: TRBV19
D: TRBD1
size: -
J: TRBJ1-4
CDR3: CASSVLGQNEKLFF
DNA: TGTGCCAGTAGTGTACTGGGACAGAATGAAAAACTGTTTTTT

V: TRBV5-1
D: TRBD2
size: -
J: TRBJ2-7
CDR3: CASSPGGRVGYEQYF
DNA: TGCGCCAGCAGCCCGGGAGGCAGGGTAGGGTACGAGCAGTACTTC

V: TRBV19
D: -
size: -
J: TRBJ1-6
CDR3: CASSTGTINSPLHF
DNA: TGTGCCAGTAGCACCGGGACAATTAATTCACCCCTCCACTTT

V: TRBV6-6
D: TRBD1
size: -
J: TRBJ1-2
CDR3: CASSSPTGGAHGYTF
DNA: TGTGCCAGCAGTTCTCCGACAGGGGGCGCCCATGGCTACACCTTC

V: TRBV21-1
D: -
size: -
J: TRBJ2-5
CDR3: CASSPLYDSQETQYF
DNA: TGTGCCAGCAGCCCTCTTTATGACTCGCAAGAGACCCAGTACTTC

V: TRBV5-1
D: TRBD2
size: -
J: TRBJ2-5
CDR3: CASSLAGDGGTQYF
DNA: TGCGCCAGCAGCTTAGCGGGAGATGGAGGGACCCAGTACTTC

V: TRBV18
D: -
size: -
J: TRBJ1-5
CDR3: CASSPPNQPQHF
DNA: TGTGCCAGCTCGCCGCCCAATCAGCCCCAGCATTTT

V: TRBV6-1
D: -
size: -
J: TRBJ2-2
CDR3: CASSLQGTNTGELFF
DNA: TGTGCCAGCAGCCTTCAGGGGACGAACACCGGGGAGCTGTTTTTT